This T cell receptor beta chain was sequenced for a study of blood T cell repertoires in COVID-19. Germline loops: CDR1 MGHRA, CDR2 YSYEKL. The CDR3 extends over 18 amino acids. Unmatched junction bases numbered 7, after V lost 3 bases and J lost 1 base. Per the authors' pipeline: Amplification of reference gene primers provided the estimated nucleated cell counts. This table comes from immunoSEQ multiplex PCR, and its TCRdb copy is limited to in-frame clones, with some not included. V, J and clone size derive from that table, while D and trimming were established from the DNA sequence. The table has about 240,000 clones, about 85% seen once.

The source is a man aged 55 to 70 who had recovered from COVID-19. The rearrangement joins TRBV4-1 to TRBJ2-1; 12 bases are a match to TRBD2. Sequenced sample: peripheral blood. The CDR3 sequence is CASSHGGLAGGSYNEQFF. For the CDR3, the DNA is TGCGCCAGCAGCCACGGCGGCCTAGCGGGGGGGTCCTACAATGAGCAGTTCTTC.